The 22 T cell receptor beta chains presented below share a single source sample, sequenced in a study of cytomegalovirus exposure and HLA in healthy donors. The PCR made use of 60 Vbeta and 13 Jbeta primers. Method: immunoSEQ multiplex PCR; TCRdb's copy keeps in-frame clones and lacks some. The data include about 130,000 clones; the top ten clones carry about 2.3%. Sequences were obtained from PBMCs. These receptors were collected from a man aged 35 to 55 in good health and CMV-seronegative.

The chain employs TRBV28 and TRBJ2-7, with 9 bases matching TRBD1. The J segment lost 3 bases and the V segment lost 8 bases, leaving 11 bases of the junction unmatched. Germline CDR1 is MDHEN and CDR2 is SYDVKM. The CDR3 consists of 15 residues. This CDR3 reads CASSLGQGWDYEQYF. The CDR3 DNA follows: TGTGCCAGCTCCCTCGGACAGGGGTGGGACTACGAGCAGTACTTC.

The chain combines TRBV10-1 with TRBJ1-2; 12 bases are a match to TRBD1. Germline assignment: CDR1 WNHNN and CDR2 SYGVQD (reference sequence). This CDR3 contains 15 residues. The CDR3 bases are TGCGTCACGATCGGGGACAGGGGGCAGAACTATGGCTACACCTTC. This codes for CVTIGDRGQNYGYTF.

The chain's CDR3 is CASSQEVRETQYF. The DNA of the CDR3 is TGTGCCAGCAGCCAGGAAGTACGGGAGACCCAGTACTTC. V and J are TRBV7-9 and TRBJ2-5; D ambiguous. CDR3 size: 13 residues. V was clipped by 5 bases and J by 5 bases, with 12 bases between them. CDR1 SEHNR and CDR2 FQNEAQ come from the germline V gene (reference sequence).

This chain links TRBV5-1 with TRBJ1-1; D is unresolved. CDR3 length: 12 amino acids. The germline V and J ends were trimmed by 4 bases and 4 bases, with 8 bases remaining between them. Germline V gene sequence: CDR1 SGHRS, CDR2 YFSETQ. The CDR3 DNA reads TGCGCCAGCAGCGGAGGAGGCACTGAAGCTTTCTTT. Its protein is CASSGGGTEAFF. Full variable domain (remainder filled in from reference TRBV5-1 and TRBJ1-1): KAGVTQTPRYLIKTRGQQVTLSCSPISGHRSVSWYQQTPGQGLQFLFEYFSETQRNKGNFPGRFSGRQFSNSRSEMNVSTLELGDSALYLCASSGGGTEAFFGQGTRLTVV.

The chain has TRBV9 and TRBJ2-7; 7 bases are shared with TRBD2. Germline V gene lookup returns CDR1 SGDLS and CDR2 YYNGEE. J lost 3 bases, V lost 2 bases, and 5 bases had no gene match. The CDR3 is 14 residues long. The CDR3 DNA reads TGTGCCAGCAGCGTCCTAGCGGAAGACTACGAGCAGTACTTC. Its protein product is CASSVLAEDYEQYF.

The chain is built from TRBV11-2 and TRBJ2-5; 7 positions agree with TRBD2. Germline loops: CDR1 SGHAT, CDR2 FQNNGV. The CDR3 extends over 15 amino acids. J was trimmed by 1 base and V by 3 bases; bases with no gene match: 5. CDR3 sequence (DNA): TGTGCCAGCAGCTTGGTGCTAGCGGTCCAAGAGACCCAGTACTTC. Translation gives CASSLVLAVQETQYF.

The chain is built from TRBV6-4 and TRBJ2-5; tentatively, D is TRBD2 (6 bases). The CDR3 has 14 residues. V lost 8 bases and J lost 2, with 15 bases in between. Germline lookup yields CDR1 MRHNA and CDR2 SNTAGT. The CDR3 coding sequence is TGTGCCAGCTTCGGGAGAAGCGATCAAGAGACCCAGTACTTC. This translates into CASFGRSDQETQYF.

The chain links TRBV6-5 to TRBJ2-6, with unresolved D. With 7 bases removed from V and 0 bases from J, the gap between germline ends came to 7 bases. Germline-derived CDR1 and CDR2 are MNHEY and SVGAGI. The CDR3 runs to 14 residues. CDR3 region: CASKPGSGANVLTF. The CDR3 coding sequence is TGTGCCAGCAAGCCAGGCTCTGGGGCCAACGTCCTGACTTTC.

The chain is built from TRBV5-1 and TRBJ2-1, with D maybe TRBD2 (5 bases). Trimming left V 1 base short and J 2 bases short, with 7 bases between. Looked up from germline, CDR1 is SGHRS and CDR2 is YFSETQ. This CDR3 is built from 14 residues. For the CDR3, the DNA is TGCGCCAGCAGCTTGCGGGAACCCTACAATGAGCAGTTCTTC. Translated, it gives CASSLREPYNEQFF.

This sequence joins TRBV19 and TRBJ1-6; possible D gene TRBD1, 5 bases. Looked up from germline, CDR1 is LNHDA and CDR2 is SQIVND (reference sequence). There are 15 residues in the CDR3. V was trimmed by 3 bases and J by 8 bases, leaving 14 bases between them. This CDR3 reads CASSIGGAIDSPLHF. CDR3 bases: TGTGCCAGTAGTATCGGAGGGGCTATTGATTCACCCCTCCACTTT.

The rearrangement joins TRBV7-9 to TRBJ2-7, with D unclear. Germline V gene sequence: CDR1 SEHNR, CDR2 FQNEAQ (reference sequence). V was trimmed by 1 base and J by 2 bases, leaving 9 bases between them. CDR3 length: 14 residues. The CDR3 nucleotides read TGTGCCAGCAGCTTAGGTGGGCCCCCCTACGAGCAGTACTTC. Translated, it gives CASSLGGPPYEQYF.

The chain has TRBV5-6 and TRBJ2-5; the D gene is possibly TRBD1 (6 bases). The CDR3 is 14 residues long. Germline V CDR1 and CDR2: SGHDT, YYEEEE. V lost 3 bases and J lost 3, with 12 bases in between. As DNA, the CDR3 is TGTGCCAGCAGCTGGAGACAGGCGGAAGAGACCCAGTACTTC. Amino acid sequence: CASSWRQAEETQYF.

The rearrangement joins TRBV7-9 to TRBJ1-5; 8 bases agree with TRBD1. Germline trimming cut 3 bases from V and 1 base from J; bases unmatched to any gene: 11. Germline lookup yields CDR1 SEHNR and CDR2 FQNEAQ (reference sequence). The CDR3 totals 18 residues. The CDR3 DNA reads TGTGCCAGCAGCTTGGTGACAGGGGATCAGAGGAGCAATCAGCCCCAGCATTTT. It codes for CASSLVTGDQRSNQPQHF.

The chain is built from TRBV6-5 and TRBJ1-5, with unresolved D. V was trimmed by 0 bases and J by 5 bases, leaving 5 bases between them. Germline CDR1 MNHEY, CDR2 SVGAGI. This CDR3 has 13 amino acids. CDR3 sequence (DNA): TGTGCCAGCAGTTACTCGAGTTATCAGCCCCAGCATTTT. Its protein is CASSYSSYQPQHF.

This chain connects TRBV7-8 to TRBJ2-1; D might be TRBD2 (6 bases). V dropped 5 bases and J dropped 0 bases, with 14 bases sitting between them. Looked up from germline, CDR1 is SGHVS and CDR2 is FQNEAQ. The CDR3 runs to 16 residues. Here the CDR3 DNA reads TGTGCCAGCAGCCGGGACTTTTCAAGCTCCTACAATGAGCAGTTCTTC. It specifies CASSRDFSSSYNEQFF.

This chain connects TRBV30 to TRBJ1-1; D call uncertain. The V end lost 2 bases, the J end lost 8 bases, and 9 bases lay between the germline ends. The CDR3 covers 11 residues. Looked up from germline, CDR1 is GTSNPN and CDR2 is SVGIG (reference sequence). CDR3 amino acids: CAWSNREEAFF. The CDR3 DNA reads TGTGCCTGGAGTAACCGAGAAGAAGCTTTCTTT.

Notes on this clone: In the same sample, other DNA sequences code for this CDR3. The J gene is TRBJ2-7, the V gene TRBV11-3, with 10 bases lining up with TRBD2. Looked up from germline, CDR1 is SGHNT and CDR2 is YENEEA. The CDR3 has 17 amino acids. V lost 4 bases to trimming and J lost 3 bases; unmatched junction nucleotides: 12. The CDR3 protein is CASSSSPGTSAIYEQYF. DNA for the CDR3: TGTGCCAGCAGCTCCTCCCCTGGGACTAGCGCAATCTACGAGCAGTACTTC.

The chain carries TRBV13 and TRBJ1-1; 7 positions agree with TRBD1. The CDR3 length is 15 residues. CDR1 is PRHDT, CDR2 FYEKMQ, per germline (reference sequence). J gave up 0 bases and V 4 bases, and 5 bases lay outside the gene matches. The CDR3 DNA reads TGTGCCAGCAGCTCGGGAACAGGGGTGAACACTGAAGCTTTCTTT. It is translated as CASSSGTGVNTEAFF.

CDR3 bases: TGTGCCAGCAGGTCAGGGGACAGGGGAAGTGGAAACACCATATATTTT. Amino acid sequence: CASRSGDRGSGNTIYF. The genes are TRBV2 and TRBJ1-3; 10 nucleotides line up with TRBD1. The CDR3 consists of 16 residues. Germline assignment: CDR1 SNHLY and CDR2 FYNNEI. With 6 bases clipped from V and 3 bases from J, the junction kept 8 bases outside the gene matches.

This sequence joins TRBV11-3 and TRBJ2-1; TRBD2 matches 11 bases. The CDR3 runs 16 residues. V dropped 5 bases and J dropped 0; count of bases not matched to a gene: 3. Germline V CDR1 and CDR2: SGHNT, YENEEA. Here the CDR3 reads CASSRTSGFSYNEQFF. The CDR3, as DNA: TGTGCCAGCAGCAGGACTAGCGGGTTCTCCTACAATGAGCAGTTCTTC.

The chain is built from TRBV9 and TRBJ2-1, with 7 positions matching TRBD2. Trimming cost V 3 bases and J 6 bases; bases outside gene matches: 9. Germline V lookup: CDR1 SGDLS, CDR2 YYNGEE. The CDR3 extends over 15 amino acids. The CDR3 DNA sequence: TGTGCCAGCAGCGATCCTAGCGGTAATCCCAATGAGCAGTTCTTC. The encoded protein is CASSDPSGNPNEQFF.

CDR3 DNA sequence: TGCAGCGTTTTAGCGGGAGGCCCCTACGAGCAGTACTTC. Translated, it gives CSVLAGGPYEQYF. The chain has TRBV29-1 and TRBJ2-7, with 10 nucleotides matching TRBD2. V shed 5 bases and J 2 bases; nucleotides not matched to a gene: 3. Germline V gene data show CDR1 as SQVTM and CDR2 as ANQGSEA. CDR3 length: 13 residues.